Following are 15 T cell receptor beta chains from one sample sequenced in a study of beta chain features in type 1 diabetes. Reverse transcription of all isolated RNA meant that expressed TCRB transcripts were sequenced. TCRdb's copy holds only in-frame clones and misses some; the assay was immunoSEQ multiplex PCR. Of about 150,000 clones in the sample, 9.2% are singletons; the top ten hold roughly 0.74%. What was sequenced was central memory CD4+ T cells from blood. These receptor sequences come from a man in his late teens or twenties in good health.

This clone was seen ten or more times. V is TRBV13 and J is TRBJ1-5; D uncertain. Germline V lookup: CDR1 PRHDT, CDR2 FYEKMQ (reference sequence). This CDR3 region has 13 residues. Deletions cut 3 bases from V and 4 bases from J, with 7 bases between. The CDR3 loop reads CASSFSRNQPQHF. The DNA of the CDR3 is TGTGCCAGCAGCTTTTCCAGGAATCAGCCCCAGCATTTT.

The chain links TRBV7-9 to TRBJ1-4; 7 bases agree with TRBD1. J gave up 4 bases and V 4 bases, and 3 bases lay outside the gene matches. The CDR3 totals 14 residues. Germline CDR1 and CDR2: SEHNR and FQNEAQ (reference sequence). The CDR3 bases are TGTGCCAGCAGCTCCGCAGGGGGTAATGAAAAACTGTTTTTT. This translates into CASSSAGGNEKLFF.

This clone has more than one count but fewer than ten. The gene calls are TRBV5-4 and TRBJ2-2, with 11 bases matching TRBD2. CDR1 and CDR2 from the germline V gene are SGHNT and YYREEE (reference sequence). The CDR3 is 15 residues long. Germline trimming cut 5 bases from V and 3 bases from J; bases unmatched to any gene: 3. CDR3: CASSSGGADTGELFF. DNA of the CDR3: TGTGCCAGCAGTAGCGGGGGGGCTGACACCGGGGAGCTGTTTTTT. Full variable domain (rest looked up from reference TRBV5-4 and TRBJ2-2): ETGVTQSPTHLIKTRGQQVTLRCSSQSGHNTVSWYQQALGQGPQFIFQYYREEENGRGNFPPRFSGLQFPNYSSELNVNALELDDSALYLCASSSGGADTGELFFGEGSRLTVL.

About this clone itself: Other DNA variants within this sample encode the same CDR3. V usage is TRBV10-3 and J usage is TRBJ1-5; no reliable D call. Germline CDR1 is ENHRY and CDR2 is SYGVKD. Trimming left V 0 bases short and J 1 base short, with 4 bases between. There are 14 residues in the CDR3. The CDR3 spells CAISESESNQPQHF. Here the CDR3 DNA reads TGTGCCATCAGTGAGTCGGAGAGCAATCAGCCCCAGCATTTT.

The rearrangement joins TRBV6-1 to TRBJ2-5, with 8 bases matching TRBD2. The length of the CDR3 is 14 residues. The V segment lost 11 bases and the J segment 5 bases; nucleotides outside the gene matches: 13. Germline-derived CDR1 and CDR2 are MNHNS and SASEGT. The CDR3 DNA follows: TGTGCCGGCTTCCGGGGGGGCAGCGGGGAGACCCAGTACTTC. It translates to CAGFRGGSGETQYF.

This chain uses TRBV4-2 with TRBJ1-4; 8 bases line up with TRBD1. V lost 0 bases, J lost 8 bases, and 8 bases stayed unmatched. The CDR3 loop spans 16 amino acids. The germline CDR1 and CDR2 sequences are LGHNA and YNFKEQ. This CDR3 is CASSQDSGTGREKLFF. The CDR3 DNA sequence: TGTGCCAGCAGCCAAGATTCCGGGACAGGCCGGGAAAAACTGTTTTTT.

This clone was counted only a few times. In DNA, the CDR3 is TGTGCCAGCAGCTCCTGGGGTGGGGGCGCGAGCAATCAGCCCCAGCATTTT. Translated, it gives CASSSWGGGASNQPQHF. The rearrangement links TRBV5-6 to TRBJ1-5; the D gene is possibly TRBD1 (6 bases). The CDR3 sequence is 17 residues long. The V gene lost 3 bases and the J gene lost 1 base, with 17 bases spanning the gap. Germline CDR1 reads SGHDT; CDR2 reads YYEEEE.

This rearrangement joins TRBV7-2 to TRBJ1-3; no clear D. Trimming cost V 4 bases and J 1 base, with 11 bases left between them. This CDR3 has 15 amino acids. Germline assignment: CDR1 SGHTA and CDR2 FQGNSA. The CDR3 sequence is CASSSPVISGNTIYF. CDR3 DNA sequence: TGTGCCAGCAGCTCCCCCGTTATATCTGGAAACACCATATATTTT.

A word on this clone: A clone one base away is much larger, so this may be a read error. V is TRBV4-2 and J is TRBJ2-3; 10 bases align to TRBD1. This CDR3 has 15 residues. CDR1 and CDR2 from the germline V gene are LGHNA and YNFKEQ. Trimming cost V 4 bases and J 3 bases; bases outside gene matches: 4. The CDR3 nucleotides are TGTGCCAGCAGCCGACAGGGGGCGCGAACAGATACGCAGTATTTT. Amino acid sequence: CASSRQGARTDTQYF.

The rearrangement joins TRBV12-5 to TRBJ2-1; D might be TRBD2 (6 bases). Germline CDR1 and CDR2: LGHNT and FRNRAP. The CDR3 extends over 17 amino acids. V lost 1 base, J lost 6 bases, and 19 bases lay in between. CDR3 bases: TGTGCTAGTGGTTTGGGGCCAGACGGACGGAGGGTCAATGAGCAGTTCTTC. Residues: CASGLGPDGRRVNEQFF. The whole variable domain, remainder taken from reference TRBV12-5 and TRBJ2-1, is DARVTQTPRHKVTEMGQEVTMRCQPILGHNTVFWYRQTMMQGLELLAYFRNRAPLDDSGMPKDRFSAEMPDATLATLKIQPSEPRDSAVYFCASGLGPDGRRVNEQFFGPGTRLTVL.

V is TRBV5-8 and J is TRBJ2-1, with TRBD1 as a possible D gene (5 bases). V was cut by 0 bases and J by 1 base, with 14 bases left in between. Germline V gene sequence: CDR1 SGHTS, CDR2 YDEGEE. The CDR3 spans 17 residues. The CDR3 DNA follows: TGTGCCAGCAGCTTGGTAGCAGGGTCGGAGTCCTACAATGAGCAGTTCTTC. Amino acids: CASSLVAGSESYNEQFF.

This clone was observed a handful of times. The chain uses TRBV7-2 and TRBJ2-3; weak D call: TRBD2 (6 bases). The ends were cut back, 10 bases at V and 4 bases at J, with 18 bases in the middle. Germline V CDR1 and CDR2: SGHTA, FQGNSA. The CDR3 totals 14 residues. The CDR3 is CATTGTGFADTQYF. The CDR3 region has the DNA TGTGCCACTACCGGGACTGGCTTCGCAGATACGCAGTATTTT.

This clone showed up just a few times. The rearrangement uses TRBV29-1 and TRBJ1-2; 7 nucleotides align to TRBD1. The trim removed 4 bases at V and 7 bases at J, leaving 9 bases unmatched. Germline CDR1 SQVTM, CDR2 ANQGSEA. The CDR3 contains 13 residues. This CDR3 is CSVAWDSISGYTF. CDR3 DNA sequence: TGCAGCGTTGCATGGGACAGCATCTCTGGCTACACCTTC.

The rearrangement links TRBV9 to TRBJ2-3, with TRBD2 identical over 15 bases. V shed 3 bases and J 1 base; nucleotides not matched to a gene: 6. Germline lookup yields CDR1 SGDLS and CDR2 YYNGEE. The CDR3 totals 18 residues. For the CDR3, the DNA is TGTGCCAGCAGCGCTGGACTAGCGGGGGGGCCTGGCACAGATACGCAGTATTTT. It yields the protein CASSAGLAGGPGTDTQYF.

A few counts support this clone. The DNA of the CDR3 is TGTGCCAGCAGTACCCACGAGGACAGGGCTAACTATGGCTACACCTTC. This gives the protein CASSTHEDRANYGYTF. The rearrangement joins TRBV27 to TRBJ1-2; 8 positions agree with TRBD1. V gave up 5 bases and J gave up 0 bases; unmatched junction bases: 8. CDR1 is MNHEY, CDR2 SMNVEV, per germline (reference sequence). The CDR3 is made up of 16 amino acids.